Listed below are T cell receptor beta chains from one sample, sequenced in a study of T cells in Graves' hyperthyroidism and ophthalmopathy. TCRdb analysed the multiplex PCR reads with MiXCR anew, one entry per CDR3 protein. The sample holds a few hundred thousand distinct CDR3 sequences, about an eighth seen once. The sequenced sample was blood. The receptor source for this set is a woman aged 40-49 years with Graves' ophthalmopathy. Both conserved end residues are part of each CDR3.

j_gene: TRBJ2-7; v_gene: TRBV11-2; CDR3aa: CASSPINRGTGYEQYF
j_gene: TRBJ2-3; v_gene: TRBV27; CDR3aa: CASSLDPGPMPPDTQYF
j_gene: TRBJ2-7; v_gene: TRBV27; CDR3aa: CASSLSGGAREQYF
j_gene: TRBJ1-1; v_gene: TRBV5-4; CDR3aa: CASSLGGAGWASNTEAFF
j_gene: TRBJ1-5; v_gene: TRBV6-1; CDR3aa: CASSEGQGIQPQHF
j_gene: TRBJ2-1; v_gene: TRBV5-4; CDR3aa: CASSLEWTDPTYNEQFF
j_gene: TRBJ2-4; v_gene: TRBV4-1; CDR3aa: CASSQDSSGGAWNIQYF
j_gene: TRBJ1-1; v_gene: TRBV29-1; CDR3aa: CSVEDSGSGDTEAFF
j_gene: TRBJ2-1; v_gene: TRBV7-9; CDR3aa: CASSTALSGRAVNEQFF
j_gene: TRBJ2-3; v_gene: TRBV19; CDR3aa: CASNGGDTLTQYF
j_gene: TRBJ2-2; v_gene: TRBV6-5; CDR3aa: CASSYIAGGTGELFF
j_gene: TRBJ2-3; v_gene: TRBV25-1; CDR3aa: CASRVTGVDTQYF
j_gene: TRBJ2-2; v_gene: TRBV20-1; CDR3aa: CSARDGRTPLTGELFF
j_gene: TRBJ2-5; v_gene: TRBV4-1; CDR3aa: CASSQEMTSGGKKETQYF
j_gene: TRBJ2-1; v_gene: TRBV20-1; CDR3aa: CSAMASGGAYYNEQFF
j_gene: TRBJ2-3; v_gene: TRBV7-9; CDR3aa: CASSPWGGVVTDTQYF
j_gene: TRBJ1-1; v_gene: TRBV6-1; CDR3aa: CASSPRLRAGTEAFF
j_gene: TRBJ1-2; v_gene: TRBV11-1; CDR3aa: CASSFSPGQGALAGYTF
j_gene: TRBJ2-3; v_gene: TRBV6-1; CDR3aa: CASSPTYLKDTQYF
j_gene: TRBJ1-1; v_gene: TRBV11-2; CDR3aa: CASSSFWSMNTEAFF
j_gene: TRBJ1-5; v_gene: TRBV18; CDR3aa: CASSPPNRASQPQHF
j_gene: TRBJ2-7; v_gene: TRBV12-3/TRBV12-4; CDR3aa: CASSTHRGLPYEQYF
j_gene: TRBJ1-1; v_gene: TRBV14; CDR3aa: CASSQELANTEAFF
j_gene: TRBJ1-2; v_gene: TRBV9; CDR3aa: CASSVGAGIYGYTF
j_gene: TRBJ2-3; v_gene: TRBV12-5; CDR3aa: CASAGSLTDTQYF
j_gene: TRBJ2-3; v_gene: TRBV28; CDR3aa: CASSLNRDRGTDTQYF
j_gene: TRBJ2-7; v_gene: TRBV10-1; CDR3aa: CASTYEQYF
j_gene: TRBJ1-1; v_gene: TRBV2; CDR3aa: CASSEEQNTEAFF
j_gene: TRBJ1-5; v_gene: TRBV2; CDR3aa: CASRGQGGISNNQPQHF
j_gene: TRBJ1-5; v_gene: TRBV5-8; CDR3aa: CASSLTGGSYNQPQHF
j_gene: TRBJ2-7; v_gene: TRBV2; CDR3aa: CASSDGAGFYEQYF
j_gene: TRBJ2-1; v_gene: TRBV6-1; CDR3aa: CASTQGSGTGGRSEQFF
j_gene: TRBJ2-3; v_gene: TRBV11-3; CDR3aa: CASSPLTSGRGDTQYF
j_gene: TRBJ2-2; v_gene: TRBV19; CDR3aa: CAGSIGSTGELFF
j_gene: TRBJ2-1; v_gene: TRBV5-1; CDR3aa: CASSPDIRGGQFF
j_gene: TRBJ2-1; v_gene: TRBV6-6; CDR3aa: CASSYSRIGGSAEFF
j_gene: TRBJ1-5; v_gene: TRBV30; CDR3aa: CAWTLDRNQPQHF
j_gene: TRBJ2-2; v_gene: TRBV7-9; CDR3aa: CASTHDNTGELFF
j_gene: TRBJ1-2; v_gene: TRBV6-1; CDR3aa: CASRGTGEYGYTF
j_gene: TRBJ1-1; v_gene: TRBV11-2; CDR3aa: CASSLGAGRDTEAFF
j_gene: TRBJ1-2; v_gene: TRBV12-3/TRBV12-4; CDR3aa: CASSSPGQVVYGYTF
j_gene: TRBJ2-1; v_gene: TRBV12-3/TRBV12-4; CDR3aa: CASSSGRSHTYNEQFF
j_gene: TRBJ2-1; v_gene: TRBV10-3; CDR3aa: CASGGYNEQFF
j_gene: TRBJ1-1; v_gene: TRBV6-1; CDR3aa: CASSEIGRGSTEAFF
j_gene: TRBJ2-1; v_gene: TRBV20-1; CDR3aa: CSAHAGTVNYNEQFF
j_gene: TRBJ2-1; v_gene: TRBV27; CDR3aa: CASGFSGTGISNEQFF
j_gene: TRBJ1-1; v_gene: TRBV7-8; CDR3aa: CASSLIGQGTEAFF
j_gene: TRBJ2-7; v_gene: TRBV7-9; CDR3aa: CASSLARAAYEQYF
j_gene: TRBJ1-4; v_gene: TRBV30; CDR3aa: CAWSVKASPTNEKLFF